The 21 T cell receptor beta chains reported below all come from one sample, sequenced in a study of CD8 T cells in Susac syndrome. The RNA, about 0.45 to 1 ug, was put through reverse transcription using random hexamers. TCRdb re-called the immunoSEQ multiplex PCR reads through MiXCR, storing one row per CDR3 protein. The sample carries about 130,000 distinct CDR3 sequences, 95% recorded once. The material sequenced was CD8+ T cells from PBMCs. These receptors originate from a human donor with Susac syndrome.

The chain uses TRBV29-1 and TRBJ2-7; D is uncertain. Germline V lookup: CDR1 SQVTM, CDR2 ANQGSEA. Trimming took off 2 bases at V and 0 bases at J, with 17 bases between the two ends. The CDR3 contains 16 residues. CDR3 nucleotide sequence: TGCAGCGTTGAATCACGTATGGTGGGAAGCTCCTACGAGCAGTACTTC. Translation gives CSVESRMVGSSYEQYF.

CDR3 sequence (DNA): TGTGCCATCAGACCGCCGAGCTCCTACGAGCAGTACTTC. It codes for CAIRPPSSYEQYF. This chain joins TRBV2 and TRBJ2-7, with D unclear. With 10 bases removed from V and 0 bases from J, the gap between germline ends came to 13 bases. Germline-derived CDR1 and CDR2 are SNHLY and FYNNEI. This CDR3 spans 13 amino acids.

The gene calls are TRBV6-6 and TRBJ2-3, with D maybe TRBD2 (6 bases). Looked up from germline, CDR1 is MNHNY and CDR2 is SVGAGI (reference sequence). The CDR3 extends over 14 amino acids. V lost 10 bases and J 5 bases, leaving 19 bases between the germline ends. In DNA form, the CDR3 reads TGTGCCACCCTTTCGGAGGGAGGTGTAGATACGCAGTATTTT. Its protein product is CATLSEGGVDTQYF.

The chain carries TRBV20-1 and TRBJ2-1; 9 nucleotides match TRBD2. The CDR3 is 16 amino acids. V was clipped by 2 bases and J by 4 bases; unmatched bases: 9. Per the germline V gene, CDR1 is DFQATT and CDR2 is SNEGSKA (reference sequence). The CDR3 DNA sequence: TGCAGTGCTAGATCGTCTCCTAGCGGGATTTACAATGAGCAGTTCTTC. It yields the protein CSARSSPSGIYNEQFF.

V gene TRBV9 combines with J gene TRBJ2-7; D not certain. Germline V gene data show CDR1 as SGDLS and CDR2 as YYNGEE. The CDR3 loop spans 15 amino acids. The germline V and J ends were trimmed by 0 bases and 2 bases, with 12 bases remaining between them. The CDR3 DNA is TGTGCCAGCAGCGTAGAGGTGACTCAGACCTACGAGCAGTACTTC. It yields the protein CASSVEVTQTYEQYF.

The chain carries TRBV24-1 and TRBJ1-5; D perhaps matches TRBD1 (5 bases). The CDR3 spans 14 residues. The V gene's germline CDR1 is KGHDR and CDR2 SFDVKD. V was cut by 8 bases and J by 3 bases, with 13 bases left in between. The CDR3 DNA follows: TGTGCCACCAAAGCCGGGGCGACCAATCAGCCCCAGCATTTT. This translates into CATKAGATNQPQHF.

The rearrangement links TRBV27 to TRBJ1-5, with 7 bases lining up with TRBD1. CDR1 is MNHEY, CDR2 SMNVEV, per germline (reference sequence). The CDR3 extends over 15 amino acids. Trimming cost V 5 bases and J 6 bases; bases outside gene matches: 10. CDR3 loop: CASSHAGGWSQPQHF. The DNA of the CDR3 is TGTGCCAGCAGTCATGCAGGGGGTTGGAGTCAGCCCCAGCATTTT.

This clonotype came up once. The chain couples TRBV25-1 to TRBJ1-1, with unresolved D. V was clipped by 0 bases and J by 0 bases, with 8 bases between them. Germline CDR1 and CDR2: MGHDK and SYGVNS. The CDR3 totals 15 residues. The CDR3 coding sequence is TGTGCCAGCAGTGAATATTTCAGCATGAACACTGAAGCTTTCTTT. Its translation: CASSEYFSMNTEAFF.

This clonotype appeared a single time. The rearrangement uses TRBV19 and TRBJ2-3; 8 nucleotides match TRBD2. The CDR3 is 15 amino acids. The V gene end was trimmed by 5 bases and the J gene end by 0 bases; junction bases not matched to a gene: 4. Germline V gene data show CDR1 as LNHDA and CDR2 as SQIVND (reference sequence). Written as DNA, the CDR3 is TGTGCCAGTAGTGATGGCGGGGGGAGCACAGATACGCAGTATTTT. Its translation is CASSDGGGSTDTQYF.

V usage is TRBV3-1 and J usage is TRBJ2-2; 12 bases map to TRBD2. The junction had 23 bases not matched to a gene; V was cut back by 8 bases and J by 7 bases. CDR1 and CDR2 from the germline V gene are LGHDT and YNNKEL (reference sequence). The CDR3 totals 20 residues. CDR3: CASRSRTSGRKNTKIGELFF. CDR3 in DNA: TGTGCCAGCCGTTCGAGAACTAGCGGGAGGAAGAACACGAAGATCGGGGAGCTGTTTTTT.

In DNA, the CDR3 is TGTGCCAGCAGTTGGAGACTAGCGGGAGACTACGAGCAGTACTTC. Its translation: CASSWRLAGDYEQYF. The chain has TRBV6-2 or TRBV6-3 and TRBJ2-7, with 12 bases matching TRBD2. V lost 4 bases to trimming and J lost 3 bases; unmatched junction nucleotides: 4. This CDR3 has 15 residues. The germline CDR1 and CDR2 sequences are MNHEY and SVGEGT.

The gene calls are TRBV20-1 and TRBJ2-7, with D possibly TRBD2 on 5 matching bases. Germline CDR1 reads DFQATT; CDR2 reads SNEGSKA (reference sequence). Trimming pared 3 bases from V and 0 bases from J, leaving 12 bases between. The CDR3 extends over 14 amino acids. This chain's CDR3 is CSASTSGSSYEQYF. The CDR3 region has the DNA TGCAGTGCTAGTACCAGCGGTAGCTCCTACGAGCAGTACTTC.

V is TRBV9 and J is TRBJ2-7, with D hard to call. Germline V gives CDR1 SGDLS, CDR2 YYNGEE. With 4 bases removed from V and 2 bases from J, the gap between germline ends came to 19 bases. This CDR3 region has 16 residues. The CDR3 sequence is CASSPLEARGTYEQYF. The CDR3 DNA sequence: TGTGCCAGCAGCCCCCTTGAGGCACGCGGCACCTACGAGCAGTACTTC.

The rearrangement links TRBV5-4 to TRBJ2-7; TRBD1 aligns across 8 bases. The CDR3 has 13 amino acids. Germline V gene data show CDR1 as SGHNT and CDR2 as YYREEE (reference sequence). The trim removed 4 bases at V and 4 bases at J, leaving 4 bases unmatched. CDR3 residues: CASSPGQEYEQYF. CDR3 coding DNA: TGTGCCAGCAGCCCGGGACAGGAGTACGAGCAGTACTTC.

The CDR3 nucleotides read TGTGCCAGCAGTTTCCCTATGACAGGGGGCAATCAGCCCCAGCATTTT. Its protein product is CASSFPMTGGNQPQHF. The chain links TRBV28 to TRBJ1-5, with TRBD1 matching 8 bases. This CDR3 comprises 16 residues. CDR1 is MDHEN, CDR2 SYDVKM, per germline. The V and J ends lost 3 bases and 2 bases, in that order; junction bases with no gene match: 6.

The chain joins TRBV27 to TRBJ2-1, with a weak D call TRBD1 (6 bases). Trimming pared 6 bases from V and 0 bases from J, leaving 12 bases between. CDR1 is MNHEY, CDR2 SMNVEV, per germline (reference sequence). The CDR3 contains 15 residues. This CDR3 reads CASSYGGGSYNEQFF. Here the CDR3 DNA reads TGTGCCAGCAGCTATGGGGGCGGCTCCTACAATGAGCAGTTCTTC.

The chain employs TRBV9 and TRBJ2-3; D gene unclear. V was clipped by 3 bases and J by 8 bases, with 13 bases between them. Germline V gene lookup returns CDR1 SGDLS and CDR2 YYNGEE. The CDR3 covers 13 residues. The CDR3 sequence is CASSGPQEATQYF. CDR3 DNA: TGTGCCAGCAGCGGCCCCCAGGAAGCTACGCAGTATTTT.

The chain is built from TRBV24-1 and TRBJ2-1; 9 nucleotides align to TRBD1. V trimming: 4 bases; J trimming: 8 bases; junction bases outside the gene matches: 5. The CDR3 is 14 amino acids. CDR1 KGHDR and CDR2 SFDVKD come from the germline V gene. The CDR3 sequence is CATSERTGDYEQFF. The CDR3 region has the DNA TGTGCCACCAGTGAGCGGACAGGGGACTATGAGCAGTTCTTC.

This rearrangement joins TRBV4-1 to TRBJ2-7, with TRBD2 matching 13 bases. Germline V gene sequence: CDR1 MGHRA, CDR2 YSYEKL. The ends lost 2 bases at V and 5 bases at J; junction bases unmatched: 9. This CDR3 has 17 residues. Here the CDR3 reads CASSQLIGLAGADEQYF. The CDR3 DNA reads TGCGCCAGCAGCCAACTCATCGGACTAGCGGGAGCCGACGAGCAGTACTTC.

The chain is built from TRBV20-1 and TRBJ2-5; perhaps TRBD1 as D (6 bases). The CDR3 is made up of 11 amino acids. The germline CDR1 and CDR2 sequences are DFQATT and SNEGSKA (reference sequence). Trimming pared 6 bases from V and 5 bases from J, leaving 10 bases between. CDR3 coding DNA: TGCAGTGCCCAGGGGTCGGAGACCCAGTACTTC. Its protein product is CSAQGSETQYF.

The chain links TRBV4-1 to TRBJ2-7, with 9 nucleotides matching TRBD2. Germline V CDR1 and CDR2: MGHRA, YSYEKL. V lost 6 bases, J lost 6 bases, and 6 bases stayed unmatched. The CDR3 is made up of 13 amino acids. CDR3 sequence reads: CASSLAGIGEQYF. The CDR3 DNA reads TGCGCCAGCAGTCTAGCGGGAATAGGCGAGCAGTACTTC.